This T cell receptor beta chain originates from a study of blood T cell repertoires in COVID-19. Study-level information: Samples taken during acute and convalescent COVID-19 were collected in the United States, Italy and Spain. PBMCs, B-cell-depleted T cells, or T cells were the source of the cDNA or gDNA that made up the material.

The repertoire was sequenced with immunoSEQ multiplex PCR; TCRdb's copy has only in-frame clones and lacks some. The sample lists about 270,000 clones, roughly nine tenths occurring once. Allocation to cohorts depended on clinical history reported by the participants. Each recovered donor of Cohort 3 presented with two negative PCRs, clearance, or symptom resolution. V lost 2 bases and J 9 bases, leaving 8 bases between the germline ends. The CDR3 is 12 residues long. Germline V gene data show CDR1 as SEHNR and CDR2 as FQNEAQ (reference sequence). The sequence was collected from a woman aged 55-69 years who had recovered from COVID-19. Sequenced input: PBMCs or T cells enriched from blood (not recorded which). The chain employs TRBV7-9 and TRBJ1-5, with D maybe TRBD1 (5 bases). This CDR3 reads CASSLPGMPQHF. The CDR3 nucleotides are TGTGCCAGCAGCTTACCAGGGATGCCCCAGCATTTT.